This T cell receptor beta chain was obtained from a study of shared clonotypes between healthy human individuals. Background on the study: Three CD4 naive, three CD4 memory, two CD8 naive and one CD8 memory plate were used per donor. Broader study findings: Generation probabilities of non-shared clonotypes were lower (relative to those shared by all four donors).

Both subsets, CD45RA+ naive and CD45RA-negative memory, were split from the CD4+ cells. Concerning this clone itself: As yet, its antigen is unknown.

V lost 2 bases, J lost 11 bases, and 23 bases stayed unmatched. This CDR3 comprises 18 residues. Germline V gene data show CDR1 as SGHNT and CDR2 as YYREEE (reference sequence). The method was immunoSEQ multiplex PCR; TCRdb's version includes in-frame clones alone and lacks a portion of them. The sample holds roughly 1.5 million clones; 95% to 99% are singletons and the top ten take 0.45%. The sample consisted of naive CD4+ T cells sorted from blood. As for subset: CD45RA+ positively selected. The receptor comes from a man aged 25-45 years in good health. This chain connects TRBV5-4 to TRBJ2-7; TRBD2 matches 9 bases. DNA for the CDR3: TGTGCCAGCAGCTTCGGGGGTAGCGGGAGCTATCCACAACAGCATAAGTACTTC. Translating gives CASSFGGSGSYPQQHKYF.